These 16 T cell receptor beta chains came from one sample sequenced in a study of blood T cell repertoires in COVID-19. Measured with immunoSEQ multiplex PCR; TCRdb has only the in-frame clones, and not every one. The table shows 120,000 to 150,000 clones, with just under 85% occurring only once. Sample: PBMCs or T cells enriched from blood (not recorded which). The receptors stem from a woman between 35 and 50 years old who had recovered from COVID-19.

CDR3 residues: CASSPGGSYNEQFF. The CDR3 DNA reads TGCGCCAGCAGCCCCGGTGGCTCCTACAATGAGCAGTTCTTC. This sequence joins TRBV5-1 and TRBJ2-1, with D unclear. Trimming took off 4 bases at V and 0 bases at J, with 8 bases between the two ends. Germline V CDR1 and CDR2: SGHRS, YFSETQ. The CDR3 length is 14 residues.

This clone was seen only a few times. The chain combines TRBV19 with TRBJ1-6; 9 bases align to TRBD1. V lost 9 bases to trimming and J lost 7 bases; unmatched junction nucleotides: 10. The CDR3 is 15 amino acids. Per germline, CDR1 LNHDA and CDR2 SQIVND (reference sequence). CDR3 in DNA: TGTGCCAGCAGACGAACAGGGGGCGCGAATTCACCCCTCCACTTT. Translating gives CASRRTGGANSPLHF. Full variable domain (rest looked up from reference TRBV19 and TRBJ1-6): DGGITQSPKYLFRKEGQNVTLSCEQNLNHDAMYWYRQDPGQGLRLIYYSQIVNDFQKGDIAEGYSVSREKKESFPLTVTSAQKNPTAFYLCASRRTGGANSPLHFGNGTRLTVT.

This clone showed up just a few times. The chain carries TRBV7-2 and TRBJ2-1, with TRBD1 identical over 7 bases. The germline CDR1 and CDR2 sequences are SGHTA and FQGNSA. V trimming: 5 bases; J trimming: 8 bases; junction bases outside the gene matches: 9. The CDR3 length is 14 residues. DNA for the CDR3: TGTGCCAGCAGCGCACGGACAGGCCGGGATGAGCAGTTCTTC. Protein product: CASSARTGRDEQFF.

V and J are TRBV2 and TRBJ2-1; no clear D gene. V was clipped by 5 bases and J by 4 bases, with 3 bases between them. The V gene's germline CDR1 is SNHLY and CDR2 FYNNEI. There are 11 residues in the CDR3. The CDR3 DNA reads TGTGCCAGCAGTCGTTACAATGAGCAGTTCTTC. It specifies CASSRYNEQFF.

This clone was detected only a few times. The CDR3 DNA sequence: TGTGCCAGCAGTGAATTGGCAACAGATACGCAGTATTTT. This gives the protein CASSELATDTQYF. The chain combines TRBV6-1 with TRBJ2-3; no reliable D call. Looked up from germline, CDR1 is MNHNS and CDR2 is SASEGT. The germline V and J ends were trimmed by 2 bases and 3 bases, with 6 bases remaining between them. This CDR3 comprises 13 residues.

This chain links TRBV7-2 with TRBJ2-1, with a tentative D call TRBD1 (5 bases). Germline loops: CDR1 SGHTA, CDR2 FQGNSA. Between the trimmed V and J ends, which lost 0 bases and 2 bases, there was a span of 14 bases. This CDR3 contains 17 residues. CDR3 amino acids: CASSLALGQKPYNEQFF. In nucleotides, the CDR3 is TGTGCCAGCAGCTTAGCTCTGGGGCAGAAACCCTACAATGAGCAGTTCTTC.

The chain recombines TRBV11-1 with TRBJ1-2; possibly TRBD1 for D (6 bases). In germline, CDR1 is SGHAT, CDR2 FQDESV (reference sequence). The germline V and J ends were trimmed by 5 bases and 3 bases, with 13 bases remaining between them. This CDR3 has 14 residues. The CDR3 DNA reads TGTGCCAGCAGCCCCTCTTCAGGGGACTATGGCTACACCTTC. Translation gives CASSPSSGDYGYTF.

V is TRBV5-6 and J is TRBJ1-5; the D gene is possibly TRBD1 (6 bases). Looked up from germline, CDR1 is SGHDT and CDR2 is YYEEEE. This CDR3 is 14 amino acids long. Trimming pared 4 bases from V and 5 bases from J, leaving 13 bases between. The CDR3 bases are TGTGCCAGCAGCCGCGGACAGCTCTATCAGCCCCAGCATTTT. Translating gives CASSRGQLYQPQHF.

CDR3 region: CASREGVGQGNSPLHF. The CDR3 DNA is TGTGCCAGCAGGGAAGGGGTCGGACAGGGTAATTCACCCCTCCACTTT. The gene calls are TRBV7-8 and TRBJ1-6, with 8 positions matching TRBD1. Germline V gene data show CDR1 as SGHVS and CDR2 as FQNEAQ. V trimming: 6 bases; J trimming: 6 bases; junction bases outside the gene matches: 10. The CDR3 extends over 16 amino acids.

The chain has TRBV5-1 and TRBJ2-4; D is unclear. Trimming cost V 2 bases and J 6 bases, with 12 bases left between them. CDR3 length: 14 amino acids. In germline, CDR1 is SGHRS, CDR2 YFSETQ. The DNA of the CDR3 is TGCGCCAGCAGCTTAGCCCCCGGAGCAAACATTCAGTACTTC. Translated, it gives CASSLAPGANIQYF.

This rearrangement joins TRBV3-1 (or the pseudogene TRBV3-2) to TRBJ1-4, with TRBD1 matching 7 bases. The CDR3 contains 16 residues. Trimming removed 3 bases from V and 5 bases from J; junction bases left unmatched: 9. In germline, CDR1 is LGHDT, CDR2 YNNKEL (reference sequence). The CDR3 loop is CASSHPRTGENEKLFF. The CDR3, as DNA: TGTGCCAGCAGCCATCCACGGACAGGAGAGAATGAAAAACTGTTTTTT.

The genes are TRBV5-1 and TRBJ1-1; 8 bases agree with TRBD1. CDR1 is SGHRS, CDR2 YFSETQ, per germline. The CDR3 is 16 amino acids. The junction had 9 bases not matched to a gene; V was cut back by 0 bases and J by 5 bases. CDR3: CASSLGGRGLFTEAFF. CDR3 coding DNA: TGCGCCAGCAGCTTGGGAGGCAGGGGGCTCTTTACTGAAGCTTTCTTT. The complete variable domain, with remaining parts taken from reference TRBV5-1 and TRBJ1-1, reads KAGVTQTPRYLIKTRGQQVTLSCSPISGHRSVSWYQQTPGQGLQFLFEYFSETQRNKGNFPGRFSGRQFSNSRSEMNVSTLELGDSALYLCASSLGGRGLFTEAFFGQGTRLTVV.

The V call is TRBV7-8, the J call TRBJ1-2, with 8 bases fitting TRBD1. V was pared by 6 bases and J by 8 bases, with 14 bases of the junction left unmatched. CDR1 SGHVS and CDR2 FQNEAQ come from the germline V gene. There are 15 residues in the CDR3. The CDR3 DNA sequence: TGTGCCAGCAGTCTAGAAAGACAGGGGAATCGCGGCTACACCTTC. It codes for CASSLERQGNRGYTF.

This clone was detected a few times. The V and J genes are TRBV11-2 and TRBJ1-1, with D unresolved. The ends were cut back, 0 bases at V and 1 base at J, with 6 bases in the middle. Germline values: CDR1 SGHAT, CDR2 FQNNGV. The CDR3 runs to 14 residues. CDR3 DNA: TGTGCCAGCAGCTTAGATGCGGAGAACACTGAAGCTTTCTTT. Protein: CASSLDAENTEAFF.

This chain uses TRBV19 with TRBJ2-2, with unresolved D. Trimming left V 7 bases short and J 0 bases short, with 9 bases between. CDR1 LNHDA and CDR2 SQIVND come from the germline V gene (reference sequence). This CDR3 is 14 amino acids long. CDR3 coding DNA: TGTGCCAGTACAACGGTAGCGAACACCGGGGAGCTGTTTTTT. Translated, it gives CASTTVANTGELFF.

The V call is TRBV7-2, the J call TRBJ2-1; TRBD2 matches at 12 bases. V lost 0 bases, J lost 6 bases, and 6 bases stayed unmatched. The CDR3 contains 17 residues. Germline CDR1 SGHTA, CDR2 FQGNSA. The chain's CDR3 is CASSLAALAGGRNEQFF. CDR3 coding DNA: TGTGCCAGCAGCTTAGCGGCCCTAGCGGGGGGGCGCAATGAGCAGTTCTTC. Supplemented by reference TRBV7-2 and TRBJ2-1, the full variable domain reads GAGVSQSPSNKVTEKGKDVELRCDPISGHTALYWYRQSLGQGLEFLIYFQGNSAPDKSGLPSDRFSAERTGGSVSTLTIQRTQQEDSAVYLCASSLAALAGGRNEQFFGPGTRLTVL.